This is a list of T cell receptor beta chains from one sample in a study of T cell repertoires in cytomegalovirus infection. Their cognate antigens are unknown. TCRdb passed the reads through MiXCR, listing each CDR3 protein once. The profile shows roughly 130,000 distinct CDR3 sequences, 20% to 30% of them singletons. Sample: PBMCs, sequenced either directly or after in vitro stimulation (not recorded which). The source of these receptors is a human donor in good health (CMV status not recorded). Some clones in this sample may be carry-over from other donors' samples. CDR3s include the opening cysteine and the closing phenylalanine or tryptophan. The D gene is left open where the match is weak.

J	V	D	CDR3
TRBJ1-2	TRBV5-1	TRBD1	CASKIEGAGYTF
TRBJ2-1	TRBV5-4	NA	CASSLGGLGNTEFF
TRBJ2-2	TRBV24-1	NA	CATSDTNTGELFF
TRBJ1-5	TRBV12-3/TRBV12-4	TRBD1	CASSATGDQPQHF
TRBJ2-1	TRBV24-1	NA	CATSDLSSNEQFF
TRBJ1-2	TRBV7-9	NA	CASSQGNYGYTF
TRBJ2-3	TRBV6-2/TRBV6-3	NA	CASSYSAGLSTDTQYF
TRBJ2-5	TRBV7-9	TRBD1	CASSLRQGMETQYF
TRBJ2-3	TRBV20-1	NA	CSATSDFTDTQYF
TRBJ2-4	TRBV20-1	TRBD2	CSAPDGGGNIQYF
TRBJ1-1	TRBV7-9	NA	CASSLGRETRTEAFF
TRBJ2-1	TRBV7-2	NA	CASSIGRGWGKEQFF
TRBJ2-2	TRBV7-4	TRBD1	CASSSRTGENTGELFF
TRBJ1-2	TRBV20-1	NA	CSASGRSLRGYTF
TRBJ2-7	TRBV25-1	TRBD1	CASSRGQGVYEQYF
TRBJ2-2	TRBV10-3	TRBD2	CAISDPTSGRAGELFF
TRBJ2-1	TRBV6-2/TRBV6-3	TRBD2	CASRALGLAASYNKQFF
TRBJ2-1	TRBV6-6	NA	CASNDPRPHGWFF
TRBJ2-5	TRBV13	NA	CASSLDGVGETQYF
TRBJ2-5	TRBV7-2	TRBD2	CASSPEGRRGQETQYF
TRBJ1-1	TRBV12-3/TRBV12-4	NA	CASSLGAGNTEAFF
TRBJ2-2	TRBV5-1	TRBD1	CASSPTGFAGELFF
TRBJ1-1	TRBV27	NA	CASSPRSPGSQTGVIMNTEAFF
TRBJ2-5	TRBV18	TRBD1	CASSLTGAETQYF
TRBJ2-3	TRBV12-3/TRBV12-4	NA	CASRGTAQRTDTQYF
TRBJ2-3	TRBV7-2	NA	CASSLRRDGTDTQYF
TRBJ2-3	TRBV7-2	NA	CASSLARQRTDTQYF
TRBJ1-1	TRBV10-2	NA	CASSEQGGTEAFF
TRBJ2-1	TRBV6-6	TRBD2	CASWTSGMREQFF
TRBJ1-2	TRBV7-2	NA	CASSFYSDYGYTF
TRBJ1-1	TRBV7-6	NA	CASSLAPSMNTEAFF
TRBJ2-7	TRBV6-5	TRBD2	CGTGRGYGYEQYF
TRBJ2-7	TRBV28	TRBD2	CASRPALAENYEQYF
TRBJ1-1	TRBV28	NA	CASRKMQGQEDTEAFF
TRBJ2-7	TRBV7-6	NA	CASSSGRDGMEQYF
TRBJ2-1	TRBV7-2	TRBD2	CASSLTSGRNEQFF
TRBJ2-2	TRBV6-2/TRBV6-3	NA	CASRTTRAGELFF
TRBJ2-5	TRBV28	TRBD1	CASSHRGRETQYF
TRBJ2-7	TRBV7-2	TRBD2	CASSATSGTYEQYF
TRBJ2-1	TRBV19	TRBD2	CASNPGTTIDNEQFF
TRBJ1-2	TRBV29-1	NA	CSVPSIDGGFYGYTF
TRBJ2-5	TRBV7-8	NA	CASSLVRAQETQYF